This entry lists 5 T cell receptor beta chains sequenced from one sample in a study of T cell responses to AZD1222 COVID-19 vaccine. Assay: immunoSEQ multiplex PCR; the TCRdb copy retains only in-frame clones and omits some. Among over 150,000 clones listed, under 95% were seen once. This specimen consisted of peripheral blood, obtained on day 0 of MenACWY control vaccination. These receptors were collected from an adult in good health.

V is TRBV19 and J is TRBJ1-2; D is possibly TRBD1 (5 bases). In germline, CDR1 is LNHDA, CDR2 SQIVND (reference sequence). The CDR3 extends over 15 amino acids. V gave up 6 bases and J gave up 4 bases, with 18 bases separating them. The chain's CDR3 is CASRRQPRLVYGYTF. The CDR3 DNA sequence: TGTGCCAGTAGACGACAGCCTCGCCTTGTCTATGGCTACACCTTC.

The CDR3 region has the DNA TGTGCCAGCAGCGTGGGGACAGGCATGGGCGGTGAGACCCAGTACTTC. Residues: CASSVGTGMGGETQYF. The chain employs TRBV9 and TRBJ2-5; TRBD1 agrees at 8 bases. J gave up 5 bases and V 2 bases, and 11 bases lay outside the gene matches. Looked up from germline, CDR1 is SGDLS and CDR2 is YYNGEE. The CDR3 is 16 residues long.

The chain couples TRBV28 to TRBJ1-2, with 8 bases that match TRBD1. There are 14 residues in the CDR3. CDR1 is MDHEN and CDR2 is SYDVKM in the germline V gene. With V trimmed by 6 bases and J by 4 bases, 7 bases remained unmatched. The CDR3, as DNA: TGTGCCAGCAGCATCGACAGGGGTAGCTATGGCTACACCTTC. It specifies CASSIDRGSYGYTF.

Here the CDR3 reads CASSLEVTRGPQHF. The CDR3 DNA follows: TGTGCCAGCAGTTTAGAGGTTACACGGGGGCCCCAGCATTTT. This chain uses TRBV28 with TRBJ1-5; no clear D. There are 14 residues in the CDR3. The germline CDR1 and CDR2 sequences are MDHEN and SYDVKM. Trimming took 2 bases from V and 9 from J, leaving 14 bases between them.

V usage is TRBV28 and J usage is TRBJ2-3; 10 nucleotides align to TRBD2. Germline trimming cut 7 bases from V and 2 bases from J; bases unmatched to any gene: 9. Germline-derived CDR1 and CDR2 are MDHEN and SYDVKM. The CDR3 has 16 amino acids. For the CDR3, the DNA is TGTGCCAGCACCCTCGGAGCGGGAGGGATCACAGATACGCAGTATTTT. This encodes CASTLGAGGITDTQYF. Combining the CDR3 with reference TRBV28 and TRBJ2-3 gives the whole variable domain DVKVTQSSRYLVKRTGEKVFLECVQDMDHENMFWYRQDPGLGLRLIYFSYDVKMKEKGDIPEGYSVSREKKERFSLILESASTNQTSMYLCASTLGAGGITDTQYFGPGTRLTVL.